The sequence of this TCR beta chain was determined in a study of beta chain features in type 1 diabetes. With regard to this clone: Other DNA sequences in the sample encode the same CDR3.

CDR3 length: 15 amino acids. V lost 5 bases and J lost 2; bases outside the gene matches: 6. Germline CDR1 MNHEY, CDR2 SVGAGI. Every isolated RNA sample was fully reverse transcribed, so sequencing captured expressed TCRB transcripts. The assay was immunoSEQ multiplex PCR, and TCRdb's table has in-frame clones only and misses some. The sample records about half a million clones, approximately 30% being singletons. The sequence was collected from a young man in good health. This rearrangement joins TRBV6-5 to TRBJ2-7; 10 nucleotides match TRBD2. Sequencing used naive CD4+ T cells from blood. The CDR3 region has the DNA TGTGCCAGCAGTCGGACTAGCGGAGGGGCCTACGAGCAGTACTTC. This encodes CASSRTSGGAYEQYF.